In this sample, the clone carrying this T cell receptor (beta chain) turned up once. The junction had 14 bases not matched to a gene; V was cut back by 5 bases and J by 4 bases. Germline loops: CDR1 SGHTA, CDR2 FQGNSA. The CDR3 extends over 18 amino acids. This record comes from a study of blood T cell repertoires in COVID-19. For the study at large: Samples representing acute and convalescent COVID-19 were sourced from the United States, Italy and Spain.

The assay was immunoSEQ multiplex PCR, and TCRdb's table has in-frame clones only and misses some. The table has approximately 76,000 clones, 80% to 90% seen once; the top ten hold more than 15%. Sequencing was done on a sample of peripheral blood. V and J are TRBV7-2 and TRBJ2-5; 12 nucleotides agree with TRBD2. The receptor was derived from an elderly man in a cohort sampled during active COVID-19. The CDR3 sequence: CASSPATSGGKARETQYF. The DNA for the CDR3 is TGTGCCAGCAGCCCAGCTACTAGCGGGGGGAAGGCTCGAGAGACCCAGTACTTC.